This TCR beta chain was recovered during a study of T-cell memory formation after mild COVID-19. Study information: Each donor largely had its own TCR clusters.

The CDR3 is 18 amino acids. General study findings and limits: Day 15 to 85 contracting clones showed balanced CD4/CD8; day 15 to 37 expanders favored CD4+.

Regarding this clonotype: Its specificity is unknown.

TCRdb called the 5' RACE reads again in MiXCR, with one record for every CDR3 protein. In the table there are over 500,000 distinct CDR3 sequences, 15% to 20% of which are singletons. The clonotype originates from an adult woman who had mild COVID-19 (a few samples of this study predate the infection). Cell type and time point are not known. The sample was PBMCs or a T cell subset sorted from them (not recorded which). The V call is TRBV21-1, the J call TRBJ2-7; TRBD1 was called by the table and not checked on the DNA. TRBV21-1 counts as a pseudogene. CDR3 bases: TGTGCCAGCAGCAAAGAAAAAGCGATCCGGGACAGGGACTACGAGCAGTACTTC. Translating it yields CASSKEKAIRDRDYEQYF.